What follows is one TCR beta chain and its context. This sample is drawn from a study of blood T cell repertoires in COVID-19. Across the study: The United States, Italy and Spain provided the acute and convalescent COVID-19 samples. PBMCs, B-cell-depleted T cells, or T cells provided the cDNA or gDNA that made up the material.

In the original analysis: Reference gene primer amplification in the assay estimated nucleated cell counts. Assay: immunoSEQ multiplex PCR; the TCRdb copy retains only in-frame clones and omits some. That table supplies the V and J calls and clone size; D and trimming were determined from the DNA. The sample contains 35,000 to 50,000 clones, approximately 90% of which appear only once. The germline V gene has CDR1 GTSNPN and CDR2 SVGIG (reference sequence). Trimming removed 0 bases from V and 3 bases from J, with 11 bases in between. CDR3 size: 15 residues. The sequenced sample was peripheral blood. This chain joins TRBV30 and TRBJ1-4; a weak D match, TRBD1 (5 bases). The sequence was collected from a man aged 45 to 65 with active COVID-19. CDR3 loop: CAWSVKTASNEKLFF. The DNA of the CDR3 is TGTGCCTGGAGTGTAAAGACAGCCTCTAATGAAAAACTGTTTTTT.